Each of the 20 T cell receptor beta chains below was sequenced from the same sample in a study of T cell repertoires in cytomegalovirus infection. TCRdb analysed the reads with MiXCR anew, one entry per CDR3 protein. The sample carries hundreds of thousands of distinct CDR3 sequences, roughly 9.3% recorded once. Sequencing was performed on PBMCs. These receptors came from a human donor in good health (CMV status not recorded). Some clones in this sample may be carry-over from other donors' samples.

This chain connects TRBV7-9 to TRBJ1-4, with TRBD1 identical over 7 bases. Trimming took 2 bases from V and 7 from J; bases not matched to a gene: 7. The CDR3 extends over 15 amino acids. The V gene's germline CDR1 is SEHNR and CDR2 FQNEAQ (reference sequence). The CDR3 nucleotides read TGTGCCAGCAGCTTATGGGGACAGAACATTGAAAAACTGTTTTTT. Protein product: CASSLWGQNIEKLFF. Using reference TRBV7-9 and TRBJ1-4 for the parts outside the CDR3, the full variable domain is DTGVSQNPRHKITKRGQNVTFRCDPISEHNRLYWYRQTLGQGPEFLTYFQNEAQLEKSRLLSDRFSAERPKGSFSTLEIQRTEQGDSAMYLCASSLWGQNIEKLFFGSGTQLSVL.

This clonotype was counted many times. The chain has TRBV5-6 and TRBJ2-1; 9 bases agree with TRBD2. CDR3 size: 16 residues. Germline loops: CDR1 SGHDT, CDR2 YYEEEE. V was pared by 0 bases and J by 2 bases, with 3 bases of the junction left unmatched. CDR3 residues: CASSLVLAGAYNEQFF. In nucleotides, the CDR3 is TGTGCCAGCAGCTTGGTCTTAGCGGGAGCCTACAATGAGCAGTTCTTC.

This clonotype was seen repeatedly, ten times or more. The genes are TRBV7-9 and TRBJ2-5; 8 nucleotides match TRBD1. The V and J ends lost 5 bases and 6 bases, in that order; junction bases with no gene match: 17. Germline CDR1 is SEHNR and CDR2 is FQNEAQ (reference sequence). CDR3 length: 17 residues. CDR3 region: CASSPPAYQGALKTQYF. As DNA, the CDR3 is TGTGCCAGCAGCCCCCCCGCTTACCAGGGGGCGCTTAAGACCCAGTACTTC.

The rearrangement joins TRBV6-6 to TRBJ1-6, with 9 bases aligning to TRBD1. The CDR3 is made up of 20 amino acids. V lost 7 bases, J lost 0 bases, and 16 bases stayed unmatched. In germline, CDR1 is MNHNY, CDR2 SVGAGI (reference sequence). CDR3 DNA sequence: TGTGCCAGCAAAAAGGACAGGGGCAGTATCGAAGTCTCCTATAATTCACCCCTCCACTTT. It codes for CASKKDRGSIEVSYNSPLHF.

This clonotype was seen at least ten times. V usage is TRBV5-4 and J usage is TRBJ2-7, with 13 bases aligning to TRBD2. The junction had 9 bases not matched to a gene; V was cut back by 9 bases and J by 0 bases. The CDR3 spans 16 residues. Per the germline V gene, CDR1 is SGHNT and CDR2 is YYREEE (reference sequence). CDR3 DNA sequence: TGTGCCACAAAGACTAGCGGGGGGCCCAGCTCCTACGAGCAGTACTTC. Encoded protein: CATKTSGGPSSYEQYF.

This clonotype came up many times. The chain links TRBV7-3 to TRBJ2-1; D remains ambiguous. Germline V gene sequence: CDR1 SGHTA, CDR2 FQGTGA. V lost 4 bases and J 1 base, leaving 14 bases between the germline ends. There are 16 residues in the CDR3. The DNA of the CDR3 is TGTGCCAGCAGCTCGGCCGGGCTGCAGTCCTACAATGAGCAGTTCTTC. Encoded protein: CASSSAGLQSYNEQFF.

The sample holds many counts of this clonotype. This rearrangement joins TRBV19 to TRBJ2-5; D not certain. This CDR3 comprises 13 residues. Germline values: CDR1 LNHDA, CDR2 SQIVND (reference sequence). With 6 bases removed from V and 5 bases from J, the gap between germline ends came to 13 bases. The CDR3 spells CASSLPPTETQYF. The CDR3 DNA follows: TGTGCCAGTAGCTTACCCCCCACGGAGACCCAGTACTTC.

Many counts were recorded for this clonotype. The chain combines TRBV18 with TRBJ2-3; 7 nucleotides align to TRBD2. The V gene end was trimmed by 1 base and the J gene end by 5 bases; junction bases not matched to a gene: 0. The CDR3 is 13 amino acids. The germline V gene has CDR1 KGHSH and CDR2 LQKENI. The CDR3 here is CASSPREGDTQYF. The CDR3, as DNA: TGTGCCAGCTCACCACGGGAGGGAGATACGCAGTATTTT.

The CDR3, as DNA: TGTGCCAGCAGCCAAGATGGGTACGAGCAGTACGTC. Encoded protein: CASSQDGYEQYV. This chain joins TRBV14 and TRBJ2-7; no clear D. There are 12 residues in the CDR3. Germline values: CDR1 SGHDN, CDR2 FVKESK. V gave up 0 bases and J gave up 4 bases, with 4 bases separating them.

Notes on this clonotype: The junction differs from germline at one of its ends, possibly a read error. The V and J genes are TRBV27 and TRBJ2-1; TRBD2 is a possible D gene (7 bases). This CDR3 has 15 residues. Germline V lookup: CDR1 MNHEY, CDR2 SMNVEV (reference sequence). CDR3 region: CASSRGGGDYSEQFF. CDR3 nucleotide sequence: TGTGCCAGCTCCCGAGGGGGGGGGGATTACAGTGAGCAGTTCTTC.

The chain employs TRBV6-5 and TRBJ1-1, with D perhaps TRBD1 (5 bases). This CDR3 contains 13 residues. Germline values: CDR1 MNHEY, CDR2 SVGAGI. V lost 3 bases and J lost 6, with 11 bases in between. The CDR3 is CASSYSGVSEAFF. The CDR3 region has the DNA TGTGCCAGCAGTTATTCGGGGGTATCTGAAGCTTTCTTT.

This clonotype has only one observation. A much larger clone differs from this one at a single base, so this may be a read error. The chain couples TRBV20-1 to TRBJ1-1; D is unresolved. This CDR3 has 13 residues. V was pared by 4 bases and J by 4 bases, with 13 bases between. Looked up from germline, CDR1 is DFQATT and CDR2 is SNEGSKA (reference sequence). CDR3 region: CSAIPPPATEAFF. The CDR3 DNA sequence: TGCAGTGCTATACCCCCCCCAGCCACTGAAGCTTTCTTT.

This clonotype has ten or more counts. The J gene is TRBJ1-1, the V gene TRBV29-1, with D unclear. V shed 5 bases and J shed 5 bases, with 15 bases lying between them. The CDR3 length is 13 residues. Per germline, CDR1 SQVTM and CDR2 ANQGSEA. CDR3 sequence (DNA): TGCAGCGTTCGTGATGGGGTTTGGACTGAAGCTTTCTTT. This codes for CSVRDGVWTEAFF.

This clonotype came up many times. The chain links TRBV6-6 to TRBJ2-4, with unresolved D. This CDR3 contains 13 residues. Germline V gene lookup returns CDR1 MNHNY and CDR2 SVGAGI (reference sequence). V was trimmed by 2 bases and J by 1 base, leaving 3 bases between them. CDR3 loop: CASSYPAKNIQYF. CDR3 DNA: TGTGCCAGCAGTTACCCGGCCAAAAACATTCAGTACTTC.

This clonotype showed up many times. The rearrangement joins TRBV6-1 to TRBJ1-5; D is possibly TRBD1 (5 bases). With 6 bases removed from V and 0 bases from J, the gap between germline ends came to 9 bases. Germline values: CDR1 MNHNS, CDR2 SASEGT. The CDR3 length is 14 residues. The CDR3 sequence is CASSPGLSNQPQHF. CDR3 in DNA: TGTGCCAGCAGCCCGGGACTTAGCAATCAGCCCCAGCATTTT.

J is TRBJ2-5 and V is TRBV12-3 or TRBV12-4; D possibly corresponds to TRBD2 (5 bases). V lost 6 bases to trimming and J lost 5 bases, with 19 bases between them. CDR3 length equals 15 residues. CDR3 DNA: TGTGCCAGCAGATCGGGAACCCATCCGGGGGAGACCCAGTACTTC. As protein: CASRSGTHPGETQYF.

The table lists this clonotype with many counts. Here the CDR3 reads CSARDIGGASGDTQYF. DNA of the CDR3: TGCAGTGCTAGAGATATTGGGGGGGCGTCTGGAGATACGCAGTATTTT. The chain combines TRBV20-1 with TRBJ2-3, with D possibly being TRBD2 (7 bases). Per the germline V gene, CDR1 is DFQATT and CDR2 is SNEGSKA (reference sequence). V was pared by 0 bases and J by 5 bases, with 18 bases between. The CDR3 sequence is 16 residues long.

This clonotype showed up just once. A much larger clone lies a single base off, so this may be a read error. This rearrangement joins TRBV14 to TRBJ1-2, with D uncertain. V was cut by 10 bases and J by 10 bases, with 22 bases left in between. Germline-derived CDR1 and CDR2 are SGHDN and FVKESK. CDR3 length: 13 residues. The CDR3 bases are TGTGCCACCAACCCACTCTCTCTTGACGACTACACCTTC. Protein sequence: CATNPLSLDDYTF.

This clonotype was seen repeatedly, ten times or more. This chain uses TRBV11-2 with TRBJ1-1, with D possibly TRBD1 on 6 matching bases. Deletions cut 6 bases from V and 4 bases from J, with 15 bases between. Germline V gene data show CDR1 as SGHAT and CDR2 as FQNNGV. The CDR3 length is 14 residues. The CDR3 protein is CASRPLVQGTEAFF. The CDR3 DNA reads TGTGCCAGCAGACCCTTGGTACAGGGCACTGAAGCTTTCTTT. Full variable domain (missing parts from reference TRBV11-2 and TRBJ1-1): EAGVAQSPRYKIIEKRQSVAFWCNPISGHATLYWYQQILGQGPKLLIQFQNNGVVDDSQLPKDRFSAERLKGVDSTLKIQPAKLEDSAVYLCASRPLVQGTEAFFGQGTRLTVV.

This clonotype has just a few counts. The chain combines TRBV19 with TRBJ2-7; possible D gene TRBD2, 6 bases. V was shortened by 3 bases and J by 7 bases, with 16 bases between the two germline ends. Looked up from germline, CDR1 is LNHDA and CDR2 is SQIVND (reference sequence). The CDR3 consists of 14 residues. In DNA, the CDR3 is TGTGCCAGTAGTATCCCCGGACTAAACTCAGAGCAGTACTTC. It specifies CASSIPGLNSEQYF.